A selection of T cell receptor beta chains follows, all from one sample in a study of shared clonotypes between healthy human individuals. The method was immunoSEQ multiplex PCR; TCRdb's version includes in-frame clones alone and lacks a portion of them. The sample yields a few million clones, 93% seen once. Sequences were obtained from naive CD8+ T cells from PBMCs. Receptor source: a man younger than 35 in good health. Some clones in this sample may be carry-over from other donors' samples. The CDR3 runs from the conserved cysteine through the conserved F or W. The D gene is left open where the match is weak. Some rows mark clone size as missing; the rest say once, few, many or name a class of expanded clone.

J,V,D,size,CDR3,DNA
TRBJ1-2,TRBV29-1,TRBD1,NA,CSARTGGASNGYTF,TGCAGCGCTCGGACAGGGGGCGCATCTAATGGCTACACCTTC
TRBJ2-2,TRBV28,NA,once,CASSFRTLTNTGELFF,TGTGCCAGCAGTTTCCGGACACTCACGAACACCGGGGAGCTGTTTTTT
TRBJ1-5,TRBV30,NA,many,CAWSAGGVSNQPQHF,TGTGCCTGGAGTGCCGGAGGAGTGAGCAATCAGCCCCAGCATTTT
TRBJ2-2,TRBV11-2,TRBD1,NA,CASSSNTGESGELFF,TGTGCCAGCAGCTCAAATACAGGGGAAAGCGGGGAGCTGTTTTTT
TRBJ2-2,TRBV7-9,NA,NA,CASSFLPTTGELFF,TGTGCCAGCAGCTTCCTTCCCACCACCGGGGAGCTGTTTTTT
TRBJ2-7,TRBV29-1,NA,once,CSVVGVTYEQYF,TGCAGCGTTGTCGGCGTCACCTACGAGCAGTACTTC
TRBJ2-1,TRBV9,NA,once,CASSERQTSSYNEQFF,TGTGCCAGCAGCGAACGACAGACGAGCTCCTACAATGAGCAGTTCTTC
TRBJ1-1,TRBV19,NA,once,CASSIPPLGTEAFF,TGTGCCAGTAGTATACCCCCTTTGGGCACTGAAGCTTTCTTT
TRBJ2-7,TRBV27,NA,NA,CASGPTLMSGTNYEQYF,TGTGCCAGCGGTCCGACATTAATGTCGGGAACAAACTACGAGCAGTACTTC
TRBJ2-3,TRBV9,NA,NA,CASSVDGGGWPLREGTDTQYF,TGTGCCAGCAGCGTAGATGGTGGGGGTTGGCCACTGAGGGAAGGCACAGATACGCAGTATTTT
TRBJ2-7,TRBV6-5,NA,NA,CASSYQGSPYEQYF,TGTGCCAGCAGTTACCAGGGATCCCCCTACGAGCAGTACTTC